The 24 T cell receptor beta chains reported below all come from one sample, sequenced in a study of control samples from healthy donors and cancer patients. Clones were read by immunoSEQ multiplex PCR, and TCRdb kept only the in-frame ones, dropping some. The sample includes 150,000 or so clones, about 90% of them seen just once. What was sequenced was blood. These receptors were collected from a woman aged 25-40 years in good health.

This sequence joins TRBV11-2 and TRBJ2-5, with 10 bases lining up with TRBD2. V was pared by 1 base and J by 5 bases, with 7 bases of the junction left unmatched. Germline V gene sequence: CDR1 SGHAT, CDR2 FQNNGV. This CDR3 has 16 amino acids. The CDR3 DNA reads as TGTGCCAGCAGCTTAGTGGGTAGCGGGGGGATGGAGACCCAGTACTTC. It encodes CASSLVGSGGMETQYF.

The chain's CDR3 is CASSSPGQETQYF. The CDR3 DNA is TGTGCCAGCAGTTCCCCGGGCCAGGAGACCCAGTACTTC. V usage is TRBV28 and J usage is TRBJ2-5; D call uncertain. Trimming pared 4 bases from V and 5 bases from J, leaving 11 bases between. The CDR3 is 13 amino acids. From germline, CDR1 is MDHEN and CDR2 SYDVKM.

The chain joins TRBV2 to TRBJ2-5; 10 bases are a match to TRBD2. The CDR3 loop spans 17 amino acids. Losses at the gene ends were 4 bases for V and 5 bases for J; bases not matched to a gene: 13. Germline CDR1 SNHLY, CDR2 FYNNEI. The CDR3 nucleotides are TGTGCCAGCAGTGTAGGGAGCGGGAGGGGTCCAAAGGAGACCCAGTACTTC. Translation gives CASSVGSGRGPKETQYF.

The chain employs TRBV4-1 and TRBJ2-2, with 8 bases matching TRBD2. CDR3 length: 14 amino acids. Germline loops: CDR1 MGHRA, CDR2 YSYEKL. Trimming at V came to 1 base and at J to 14 bases, leaving 9 bases not matched to a gene. The CDR3 is CASSQVSVGRALFF. In DNA, the CDR3 is TGCGCCAGCAGCCAAGTTTCGGTCGGGAGGGCCCTGTTTTTT.

The J gene is TRBJ2-4, the V gene TRBV19, with a possible D match to TRBD2 (7 bases). Germline-derived CDR1 and CDR2 are LNHDA and SQIVND (reference sequence). V was trimmed by 8 bases and J by 6 bases, leaving 14 bases between them. The CDR3 runs to 13 residues. The CDR3 DNA follows: TGTGCCAGTCACGAGGGGGAGGGAAACATTCAGTACTTC. This codes for CASHEGEGNIQYF.

This rearrangement joins TRBV20-1 to TRBJ1-2; D is unclear. Germline CDR1 DFQATT, CDR2 SNEGSKA (reference sequence). V gave up 3 bases and J gave up 4 bases, with 3 bases separating them. The CDR3 totals 10 residues. The CDR3 region is CSARLYGYTF. The CDR3 nucleotides are TGCAGTGCTAGGCTCTATGGCTACACCTTC.

This chain links TRBV7-9 with TRBJ2-2; weak D call: TRBD1 (7 bases). V lost 5 bases and J 5 bases, leaving 15 bases between the germline ends. Germline V gives CDR1 SEHNR, CDR2 FQNEAQ (reference sequence). This CDR3 spans 15 amino acids. The CDR3 region is CASSPTGAGTGELFF. The CDR3 bases are TGTGCCAGCAGCCCCACAGGGGCGGGGACCGGGGAGCTGTTTTTT.

The rearrangement links TRBV7-9 to TRBJ1-2; 7 bases align to TRBD1. Germline V gene data show CDR1 as SEHNR and CDR2 as FQNEAQ (reference sequence). This CDR3 is 18 amino acids long. Trimming cost V 5 bases and J 0 bases; bases outside gene matches: 15. The CDR3 region is CASSPNRGPLDSNYGYTF. The DNA of the CDR3 is TGTGCCAGCAGCCCTAACAGGGGACCCCTGGATTCTAACTATGGCTACACCTTC.

V is TRBV5-5 and J is TRBJ1-5, with D perhaps matching TRBD1 (5 bases). The V and J ends lost 3 bases and 5 bases respectively, with 12 bases between them. The CDR3 is made up of 14 amino acids. CDR1 SGHKS and CDR2 YYEKEE come from the germline V gene (reference sequence). CDR3 amino acids: CASSYGQVHQPQHF. In nucleotides, the CDR3 is TGTGCCAGCAGCTATGGACAAGTTCATCAGCCCCAGCATTTT.

In its sample, this clone was seen once. The V and J genes are TRBV18 and TRBJ1-2; 9 bases are shared with TRBD1. Germline-derived CDR1 and CDR2 are KGHSH and LQKENI. The V segment lost 3 bases and the J segment 9 bases; nucleotides outside the gene matches: 8. This CDR3 has 14 amino acids. The CDR3 loop reads CASSPTRDRASYTF. Here the CDR3 DNA reads TGTGCCAGCTCACCTACCCGGGACAGGGCCAGCTACACCTTC.

The CDR3 region has the DNA TGTGCCAGCTCCCCGACGCCGGACGGGCACACTGAAGCTTTCTTT. This translates into CASSPTPDGHTEAFF. The chain combines TRBV11-2 with TRBJ1-1; D uncertain. V lost 8 bases to trimming and J lost 3 bases, with 19 bases between them. The CDR3 has 15 amino acids. The germline V gene has CDR1 SGHAT and CDR2 FQNNGV.

The rearrangement joins TRBV20-1 to TRBJ1-5, with D possibly TRBD1 on 6 matching bases. This CDR3 spans 13 amino acids. Germline V gene data show CDR1 as DFQATT and CDR2 as SNEGSKA (reference sequence). The germline V and J ends were trimmed by 3 bases and 7 bases, with 13 bases remaining between them. CDR3 in amino acids: CSASSRGGQPQHF. CDR3 bases: TGCAGTGCTAGTTCCAGGGGTGGGCAGCCCCAGCATTTT.

The V and J genes are TRBV7-2 and TRBJ1-2, with D unresolved. This CDR3 contains 14 residues. Per germline, CDR1 SGHTA and CDR2 FQGNSA. Trimming stripped 7 bases from V and 5 bases from J, with 17 bases between. Here the CDR3 DNA reads TGTGCCAGCACCCCCCCGGGGAGGGATTATGGCTACACCTTC. This gives the protein CASTPPGRDYGYTF.

The chain employs TRBV5-1 and TRBJ1-6, with 7 bases identical to TRBD1. Trimming removed 0 bases from V and 7 bases from J; junction bases left unmatched: 1. In germline, CDR1 is SGHRS, CDR2 YFSETQ. The CDR3 runs 14 residues. The CDR3 loop is CASSLARGNSPLHF. As DNA, the CDR3 is TGCGCCAGCAGCTTGGCCAGGGGGAATTCACCCCTCCACTTT.

The gene calls are TRBV6-6 and TRBJ1-2, with unresolved D. The germline V gene has CDR1 MNHNY and CDR2 SVGAGI (reference sequence). The CDR3 loop spans 14 amino acids. Trimming shortened V by 0 bases and J by 0 bases, and 5 bases separated the two germline ends. In DNA form, the CDR3 reads TGTGCCAGCAGTTACTCACAGACTAACTATGGCTACACCTTC. Its protein is CASSYSQTNYGYTF.

This sequence joins TRBV3-1 (or the pseudogene TRBV3-2) and TRBJ1-2, with D perhaps matching TRBD1 (5 bases). The CDR3 spans 14 residues. Germline CDR1 is LGHDT and CDR2 is YNNKEL (reference sequence). V was shortened by 4 bases and J by 6 bases, with 15 bases between the two germline ends. The CDR3 sequence is CASSLLQGRDGYTF. The CDR3 nucleotides are TGTGCCAGCAGCCTTCTCCAGGGCCGGGATGGCTACACCTTC.

The chain employs TRBV4-1 and TRBJ2-1; D gene ambiguous. Trimming cost V 1 base and J 0 bases, with 19 bases left between them. Germline values: CDR1 MGHRA, CDR2 YSYEKL. CDR3 length equals 19 residues. CDR3 sequence: CASSQGPPSLLSSYNEQFF. As DNA, the CDR3 is TGCGCCAGCAGCCAAGGTCCTCCGTCTTTACTAAGCTCCTACAATGAGCAGTTCTTC.

This chain uses TRBV9 with TRBJ2-7; 7 bases fit TRBD1. The CDR3 sequence is 15 residues long. Germline CDR1 and CDR2: SGDLS and YYNGEE. The V gene end was trimmed by 0 bases and the J gene end by 2 bases; junction bases not matched to a gene: 5. The CDR3 sequence is CASSVVGGATYEQYF. The CDR3 DNA reads as TGTGCCAGCAGCGTAGTAGGGGGCGCAACCTACGAGCAGTACTTC.

The chain joins TRBV11-3 to TRBJ2-3, with 8 bases aligning to TRBD2. The trim removed 4 bases at V and 6 bases at J, leaving 6 bases unmatched. In germline, CDR1 is SGHNT, CDR2 YENEEA. The CDR3 runs 14 residues. The CDR3 DNA reads TGTGCCAGCAGCTCCGGGGGGGCGGTGGATACGCAGTATTTT. Translation gives CASSSGGAVDTQYF. Together with reference TRBV11-3 and TRBJ2-3, the CDR3 gives the full variable domain: EAGVVQSPRYKIIEKKQPVAFWCNPISGHNTLYWYLQNLGQGPELLIRYENEEAVDDSQLPKDRFSAERLKGVDSTLKIQPAELGDSAVYLCASSSGGAVDTQYFGPGTRLTVL.

In its sample, this clone was seen a few times. This chain links TRBV2 with TRBJ1-2; D is possibly TRBD1 (5 bases). The CDR3 has 16 residues. V was cut by 3 bases and J by 6 bases, with 20 bases left in between. Germline V gene data show CDR1 as SNHLY and CDR2 as FYNNEI. The DNA for the CDR3 is TGTGCCAGCAGTGACCTCACGGTTTCTACCAGGGATGGCTACACCTTC. Its translation is CASSDLTVSTRDGYTF.

Here the CDR3 DNA reads TGTGCCAGCAGCTCCGATGCCTATGGCTACACCTTC. This translates into CASSSDAYGYTF. This chain joins TRBV5-4 and TRBJ1-2; D not resolved. Germline V CDR1 and CDR2: SGHNT, YYREEE (reference sequence). CDR3 length: 12 residues. Trimming left V 3 bases short and J 4 bases short, with 7 bases between.

This clone was observed a single time. The chain is built from TRBV19 and TRBJ2-2, with 8 positions matching TRBD1. The CDR3 has 12 amino acids. Trimming cost V 9 bases and J 3 bases; bases outside gene matches: 0. Germline V gives CDR1 LNHDA, CDR2 SQIVND (reference sequence). The CDR3 loop is CASRGHTGELFF. For the CDR3, the DNA is TGTGCCAGCAGGGGGCACACCGGGGAGCTGTTTTTT.

V gene TRBV11-2 combines with J gene TRBJ1-1; 7 bases align to TRBD1. The CDR3 sequence is 19 residues long. Per germline, CDR1 SGHAT and CDR2 FQNNGV. After removal of 2 bases from V and 0 bases from J, the junction contained 15 bases not matched to a gene. In DNA form, the CDR3 reads TGTGCCAGCAGCTTACTGGGCCGTGGCCCGGGACAGCTGAACACTGAAGCTTTCTTT. Protein sequence: CASSLLGRGPGQLNTEAFF. Together with reference TRBV11-2 and TRBJ1-1, the CDR3 gives the full variable domain: EAGVAQSPRYKIIEKRQSVAFWCNPISGHATLYWYQQILGQGPKLLIQFQNNGVVDDSQLPKDRFSAERLKGVDSTLKIQPAKLEDSAVYLCASSLLGRGPGQLNTEAFFGQGTRLTVV.

V and J are TRBV5-6 and TRBJ2-1; tentatively, D is TRBD1 (6 bases). This CDR3 spans 17 amino acids. Per the germline V gene, CDR1 is SGHDT and CDR2 is YYEEEE. V lost 0 bases to trimming and J lost 1 base, with 14 bases between them. Here the CDR3 reads CASSLGGPTPSYNEQFF. CDR3 nucleotides: TGTGCCAGCAGCTTGGGGGGGCCAACCCCATCCTACAATGAGCAGTTCTTC.